This T cell receptor beta chain was obtained from a study of PD-1 blockade in mismatch repair-deficient tumors. Study-level results: After pembrolizumab, tumor-resident clones rose rapidly, then generally contracted before radiologic responses.

The data were produced by immunoSEQ multiplex PCR, yet TCRdb's version contains in-frame clones alone and is incomplete. The table records roughly 120,000 clones, about nine tenths of them present only once. Of note for this clone: Its specificity is unknown.

All patients were mismatch repair deficient, assessed by either PCR or immunohistochemistry. The receptor was derived from an adult with mismatch repair-deficient cancer. The sample was peripheral blood, taken 72 weeks after starting pembrolizumab.

The CDR3 here is CASTKGLALQGDTQYF. The CDR3 coding sequence is TGTGCCAGCACCAAAGGACTAGCGCTTCAGGGAGATACGCAGTATTTT. The chain carries TRBV4-2 and TRBJ2-3; 9 bases are a match to TRBD2. Looked up from germline, CDR1 is LGHNA and CDR2 is YNFKEQ. The V gene end was trimmed by 7 bases and the J gene end by 5 bases; junction bases not matched to a gene: 13. The CDR3 loop spans 16 amino acids.